The T cell receptor (beta chain) under discussion was sequenced for a study of cytomegalovirus exposure and HLA in healthy donors. Study results and caveats: An analysis was carried out later, and it reportedly showed fewer N-insertions in an Asian-associated ancestry cluster than the roughly 670-donor mean. HLA alleles were associated with some 17,000 TCR beta sequences in a later analysis at 0.05 false discovery rate. There were about 160 TCR beta chains listed as cytomegalovirus-associated.

This CDR3 spans 12 amino acids. CDR1 is GTSNPN and CDR2 is SVGIG in the germline V gene (reference sequence). V dropped 1 base and J dropped 5 bases, with 9 bases sitting between them. Amplification used 60 Vbeta primers and 13 Jbeta primers. Repertoires were generated with immunoSEQ multiplex PCR, while TCRdb's copy carries only in-frame clones and drops some. Among roughly 150,000 clones listed, just under 70% were seen once. Only a few counts were recorded for this clone. Its target is unknown. The receptor's source is a man in his sixties in good health and CMV-seronegative. The rearrangement uses TRBV30 and TRBJ2-7; D unclear. Sample: PBMCs. The DNA of the CDR3 is TGTGCCTGGAGTGGCCTAGGCAACGAGCAGTACTTC. Translation gives CAWSGLGNEQYF.